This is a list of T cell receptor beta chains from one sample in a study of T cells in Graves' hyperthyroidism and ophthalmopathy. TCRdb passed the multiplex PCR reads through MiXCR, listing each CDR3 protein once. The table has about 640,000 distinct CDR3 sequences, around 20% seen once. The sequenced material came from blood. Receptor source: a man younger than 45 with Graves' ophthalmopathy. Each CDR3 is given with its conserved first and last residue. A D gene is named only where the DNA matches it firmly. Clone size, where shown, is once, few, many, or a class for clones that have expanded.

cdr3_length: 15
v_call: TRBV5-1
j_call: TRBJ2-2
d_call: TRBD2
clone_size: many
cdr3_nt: TGCGCCAGCAGTGTCCGGGAGGATTACACCGGGGAGCTGTTTTTT
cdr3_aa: CASSVREDYTGELFF

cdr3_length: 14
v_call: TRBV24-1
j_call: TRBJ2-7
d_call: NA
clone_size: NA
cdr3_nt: TGTGCCACCAGTCCATCAGGACCATCCTACGAGCAGTACTTC
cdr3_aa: CATSPSGPSYEQYF

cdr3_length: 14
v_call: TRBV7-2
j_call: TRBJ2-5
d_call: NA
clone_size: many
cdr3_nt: TGTGCCAGCACCCCAATGTCGGCCCAAGAGACCCAGTACTTC
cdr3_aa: CASTPMSAQETQYF

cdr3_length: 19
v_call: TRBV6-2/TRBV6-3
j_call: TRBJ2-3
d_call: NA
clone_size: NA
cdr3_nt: TGTGCCAGCACCCCCGGGGGCCTAGCCGCCCCCACTAGCACAGATACGCAGTATTTT
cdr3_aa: CASTPGGLAAPTSTDTQYF

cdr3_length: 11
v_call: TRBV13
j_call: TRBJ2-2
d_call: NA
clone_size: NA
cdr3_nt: TGTGCCAGCGAAAGAGGCGGGGAGCTGTTTTTT
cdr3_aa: CASERGGELFF

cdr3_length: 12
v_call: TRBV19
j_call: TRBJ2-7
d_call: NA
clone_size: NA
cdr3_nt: TGTGCCAGTAGTATAGACGCGAACGAGAGGTACTTC
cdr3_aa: CASSIDANERYF

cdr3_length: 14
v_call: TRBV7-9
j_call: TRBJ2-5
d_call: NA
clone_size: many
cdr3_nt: TGTGCCAGCAGTTCGTCATGGGGTCTTGAGACCCAGTACTTC
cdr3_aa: CASSSSWGLETQYF

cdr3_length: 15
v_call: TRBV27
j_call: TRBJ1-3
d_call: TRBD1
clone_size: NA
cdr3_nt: TGTGCCAGCAGTCCCTCAGGGGGATCTGGAAACACCATATATTTT
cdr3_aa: CASSPSGGSGNTIYF

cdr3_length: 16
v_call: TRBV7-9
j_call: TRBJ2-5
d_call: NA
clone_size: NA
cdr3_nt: TGTGCCAGCAGCTTCCTGGACAGTCCCTCCGGCGAGACCCAGTACTTC
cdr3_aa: CASSFLDSPSGETQYF

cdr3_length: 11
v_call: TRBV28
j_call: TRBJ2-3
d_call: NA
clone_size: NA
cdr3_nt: TGTGCCAGCAGCTTATATAGTGCGCAGTATTTT
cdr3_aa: CASSLYSAQYF

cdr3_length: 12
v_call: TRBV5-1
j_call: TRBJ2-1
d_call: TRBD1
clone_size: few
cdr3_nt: TGCGCCAGCCGGGGACAGGGCAATGAGCAGTTCTTC
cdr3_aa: CASRGQGNEQFF

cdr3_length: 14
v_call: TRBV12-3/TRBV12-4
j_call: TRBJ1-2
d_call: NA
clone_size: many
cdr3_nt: TGTGCCAGCAGGCACACCGGGACGTTCTATGGCTACACCTTC
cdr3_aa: CASRHTGTFYGYTF

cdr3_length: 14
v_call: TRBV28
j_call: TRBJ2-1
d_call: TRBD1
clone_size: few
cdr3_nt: TGTGCCAGCAGAAGACAGGGAATCTACAATGAGCAGTTCTTC
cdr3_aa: CASRRQGIYNEQFF

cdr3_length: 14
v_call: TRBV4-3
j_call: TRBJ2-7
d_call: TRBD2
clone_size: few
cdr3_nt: TGCGCCAGCAGCCAAACGGGACTAGCGAGCGAGCAGTACTTC
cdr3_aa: CASSQTGLASEQYF

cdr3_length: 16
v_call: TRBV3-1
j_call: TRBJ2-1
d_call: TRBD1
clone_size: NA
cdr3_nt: TGTGCCAGCAGCCAGACTCCGACAGGGCTCCAAGAGACCCAGTTCTTC
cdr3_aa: CASSQTPTGLQETQFF

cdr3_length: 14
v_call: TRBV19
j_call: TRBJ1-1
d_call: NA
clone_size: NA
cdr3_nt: TGTGCCAGTCTCAGGCGGGGTATGAACACTGAAGCTTTCTTT
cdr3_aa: CASLRRGMNTEAFF

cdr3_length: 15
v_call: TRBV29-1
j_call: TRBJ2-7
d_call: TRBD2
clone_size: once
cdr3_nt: TGCAGCGTTGTACGGGGGGGACGTAGCTCCTACGAGCAGTACTTC
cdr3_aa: CSVVRGGRSSYEQYF

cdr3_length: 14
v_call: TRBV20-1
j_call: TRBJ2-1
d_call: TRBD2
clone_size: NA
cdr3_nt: TGCAGTGCTCTTAGCGGGAGCCACTACAATGAGCAGTTCTTC
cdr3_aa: CSALSGSHYNEQFF

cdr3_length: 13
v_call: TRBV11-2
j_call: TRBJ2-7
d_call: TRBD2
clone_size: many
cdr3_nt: TGTGCCAGCAGCCTTCCAGCGGGAGGTGAGCAGTACTTC
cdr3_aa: CASSLPAGGEQYF

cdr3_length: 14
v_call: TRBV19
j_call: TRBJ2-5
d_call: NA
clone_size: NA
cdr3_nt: TGTGCCAGTAGTACCGGGCGGAGCCAAGAGACCCAGTACTTC
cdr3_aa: CASSTGRSQETQYF

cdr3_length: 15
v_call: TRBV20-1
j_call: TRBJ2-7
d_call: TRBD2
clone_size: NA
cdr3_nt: TGCAGTGCTAGAGATATCGCGGGAGGACCTGTCGGGCAGTACTTC
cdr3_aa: CSARDIAGGPVGQYF

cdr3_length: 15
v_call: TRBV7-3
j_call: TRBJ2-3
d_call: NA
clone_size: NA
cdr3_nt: TGTGCCAGCAGCCCGGACAGTGCTAGCACAGATACGCAGTATTTT
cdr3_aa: CASSPDSASTDTQYF